These T cell receptor beta chains were read from a single sample in a study of blood T cell repertoires in COVID-19. Sequencing used immunoSEQ multiplex PCR; TCRdb keeps in-frame clones, though not all of them. The table records over 95,000 clones, 90% of them present only once. The specimen sequenced was peripheral blood. The receptors stem from a woman aged 45-60 years with acute or convalescent COVID-19. Both conserved end residues are part of each CDR3. A D gene is named only where the DNA matches it firmly. Part of the rows lack a size; the others show once, few, many or a class for expanded clones.

>TRBD1|TRBV3-1/TRBV3-2|.|15|TRBJ2-7
TGTGCCAGCAGCCATCGACAGGGGTTATCCTACGAGCAGTACTTC
CASSHRQGLSYEQYF
>.|TRBV11-3|.|18|TRBJ2-7
TGTGCCAGCACACAGGGTCCACCCCTAACACCGCCTTCCTACGAGCAGTACTTC
CASTQGPPLTPPSYEQYF
>.|TRBV24-1|.|11|TRBJ2-5
TGTGCCACCAGCTACCAAGAGACCCAGTACTTC
CATSYQETQYF
>.|TRBV4-1|.|16|TRBJ1-6
TGCGCCAGCAGCCACCCAGGGGCCCCTCTGGAATCACCCCTCCACTTT
CASSHPGAPLESPLHF
>.|TRBV28|.|15|TRBJ2-6
TGTGCCAGCAGAAGGCGGTCCTCTGGGGCCAACGTCCTGACTTTC
CASRRRSSGANVLTF
>TRBD1|TRBV5-4|.|15|TRBJ1-6
TGTGCCAGCAGGCCCGGGACAGAGGTTGGTTCACCCCTCCACTTT
CASRPGTEVGSPLHF
>.|TRBV19|.|14|TRBJ1-6
TGTGCCAGTAGCCTCGGGACTGAAAATTCACCCCTCCACTTT
CASSLGTENSPLHF
>.|TRBV5-6|.|13|TRBJ1-2
TGTGCCAGCAGCGGGAACGCACAGGATGGCTACACCTTC
CASSGNAQDGYTF
>TRBD1|TRBV19|.|14|TRBJ1-1
TGTGCCAGTAGTCAGAGACAGGGGGTAGCTGAAGCTTTCTTT
CASSQRQGVAEAFF
>.|TRBV21-1|.|15|TRBJ1-1
TGTGCCAGCAAAGTCGGGGACAGGTCTAACACTGAAGCTTTCTTT
CASKVGDRSNTEAFF
>.|TRBV5-5|once|19|TRBJ1-3
TGTGCCAGCAGCTTGACCCCGGGACACTTAACAAGCTCTGGAAACACCATATATTTT
CASSLTPGHLTSSGNTIYF
>.|TRBV12-5|.|15|TRBJ1-1
TGTGCTAGTGGTTTGGTACACGTGGCTGTCACTGAAGCTTTCTTT
CASGLVHVAVTEAFF
>.|TRBV2|.|14|TRBJ2-5
TGTGCCACCCACCGGACTGACACAAGGAAGACCCAGTACTTC
CATHRTDTRKTQYF
>TRBD1|TRBV28|.|14|TRBJ1-1
TGTGCCAGCAAACAGACAGGGATTAACACTGAAGCTTTCTTT
CASKQTGINTEAFF
>TRBD1|TRBV4-2|.|15|TRBJ1-4
TGTGCCAGCAGCCAAGAACAGGGGGCGAATGAAAAACTGTTTTTT
CASSQEQGANEKLFF
>TRBD1|TRBV4-1|.|17|TRBJ1-5
TGCGCCAGCAGCCAAGAAGTGACAGGGGGTGGCAATCAGCCCCAGCATTTT
CASSQEVTGGGNQPQHF
>.|TRBV27|.|18|TRBJ2-1
TGTGCCAGCAGTACGAAATCCCCCGACAGGCCACCAAATAATGAGCAGTTCTTC
CASSTKSPDRPPNNEQFF
>.|TRBV14|.|13|TRBJ2-1
TGTGCCAGCAGCCAAACTAGAGGGAATGAGCAGTTCTTC
CASSQTRGNEQFF
>TRBD1|TRBV4-2|.|20|TRBJ1-5
TGTGCCAGCAGCCAAGACGTAGGGACAGGGGGTGGGGGGCGCAATCAGCCCCAGCATTTT
CASSQDVGTGGGGRNQPQHF
>TRBD2|TRBV6-5|.|14|TRBJ2-2
TGTGCCAGCTCACTAGCGGGAAACACCGGGGAGCTGTTTTTT
CASSLAGNTGELFF
>TRBD2|TRBV5-4|.|12|TRBJ2-1
TGTGCCAGCAGCGTGCCGGGAGGGGGGCAGTTCTTC
CASSVPGGGQFF
>TRBD1|TRBV3-1/TRBV3-2|.|16|TRBJ1-5
TGTGCCAGCAGCCAAGGGACAGGGGGCGGCAATCAGCCCCAGCATTTT
CASSQGTGGGNQPQHF